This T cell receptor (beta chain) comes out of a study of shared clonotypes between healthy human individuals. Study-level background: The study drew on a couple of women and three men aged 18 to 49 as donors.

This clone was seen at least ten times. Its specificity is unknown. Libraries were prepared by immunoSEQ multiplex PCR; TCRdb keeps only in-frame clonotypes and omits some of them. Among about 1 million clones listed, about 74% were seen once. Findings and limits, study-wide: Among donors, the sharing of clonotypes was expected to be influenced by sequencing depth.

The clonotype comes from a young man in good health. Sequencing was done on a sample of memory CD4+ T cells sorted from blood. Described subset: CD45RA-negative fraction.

The CDR3 nucleotides are TGTGCCAGCAGTTTAGAGGCAGGGAAACAGCCCCAGCATTTT. This sequence encodes CASSLEAGKQPQHF. V usage is TRBV28 and J usage is TRBJ1-5, with a weak D call TRBD1 (5 bases). Germline V lookup: CDR1 MDHEN, CDR2 SYDVKM. The CDR3 runs to 14 residues. V was pared by 2 bases and J by 7 bases, with 12 bases between.